A single sample is the source of the 5 T cell receptor beta chains below, sequenced in a study of cytomegalovirus exposure and HLA in healthy donors. The PCR employed 60 Vbeta primers together with 13 Jbeta primers. Sequencing was performed with immunoSEQ multiplex PCR; in TCRdb, only in-frame clones are kept and a portion is missing. The data contain over 140,000 clones, around 80% of them singletons. The sample was PBMCs. Receptors originate from a man aged 25 to 40 in good health and CMV-seropositive.

The chain links TRBV7-8 to TRBJ2-6; 10 nucleotides match TRBD1. CDR1 and CDR2 (germline): SGHVS, FQNEAQ. The CDR3 consists of 17 residues. Unmatched junction bases numbered 9, after V lost 6 bases and J lost 4 bases. Here the CDR3 reads CASSLRDRGYGANVLTF. Written as DNA, the CDR3 is TGTGCCAGCAGTTTAAGGGACAGGGGTTACGGGGCCAACGTCCTGACTTTC.

V is TRBV2 and J is TRBJ2-2; maybe TRBD1 (6 bases). The V gene's germline CDR1 is SNHLY and CDR2 FYNNEI. This CDR3 comprises 14 residues. With 6 bases removed from V and 5 bases from J, the gap between germline ends came to 13 bases. The CDR3 loop reads CASSLGTRTGELFF. The DNA for the CDR3 is TGTGCCAGCAGCCTCGGGACAAGGACCGGGGAGCTGTTTTTT.

Remarks on this clone: Other DNA sequences in the same sample also yield this CDR3. The rearrangement joins TRBV2 to TRBJ2-5, with TRBD2 matching over 13 bases. Losses at the gene ends were 7 bases for V and 1 base for J; bases not matched to a gene: 3. Germline values: CDR1 SNHLY, CDR2 FYNNEI. The CDR3 runs to 15 residues. The CDR3 here is CASNGLAGVQETQYF. The CDR3 coding sequence is TGTGCCAGCAATGGACTAGCGGGAGTCCAAGAGACCCAGTACTTC. The whole variable domain, filled in from reference TRBV2 and TRBJ2-5, reads EPEVTQTPSHQVTQMGQEVILRCVPISNHLYFYWYRQILGQKVEFLVSFYNNEISEKSEIFDDQFSVERPDGSNFTLKIRSTKLEDSAMYFCASNGLAGVQETQYFGPGTRLLVL.

The CDR3 DNA reads as TGTGCCAGCAGCGCCTATGTAGCGGACCCTGGCACAGATACGCAGTATTTT. Its protein is CASSAYVADPGTDTQYF. J is TRBJ2-3 and V is TRBV9; D perhaps matches TRBD2 (6 bases). The germline CDR1 and CDR2 sequences are SGDLS and YYNGEE. Between the trimmed V and J ends, which lost 3 bases and 1 base, there was a span of 18 bases. CDR3 length equals 17 residues. The full variable domain, with the rest looked up from reference TRBV9 and TRBJ2-3, is DSGVTQTPKHLITATGQRVTLRCSPRSGDLSVYWYQQSLDQGLQFLIQYYNGEERAKGNILERFSAQQFPDLHSELNLSSLELGDSALYFCASSAYVADPGTDTQYFGPGTRLTVL.

The chain recombines TRBV2 with TRBJ1-4, with D perhaps matching TRBD1 (5 bases). Germline V CDR1 and CDR2: SNHLY, FYNNEI. The CDR3 is 16 amino acids. With 2 bases removed from V and 0 bases from J, the gap between germline ends came to 10 bases. CDR3 nucleotide sequence: TGTGCCAGCAGTGAAACAGGCGTTTCAACTAATGAAAAACTGTTTTTT. Amino acid sequence: CASSETGVSTNEKLFF.